The 14 T cell receptor beta chains listed next were all sequenced from one sample in a study of blood T cells in healthy people across ages. Sample-barcoded 5' priming and a J-beta primer mix drove a second PCR of about 6 to 12 cycles. TCRdb reanalysed the 5' RACE reads using MiXCR and keeps one entry per CDR3 protein. The sample lists over 1,500,000 distinct CDR3 sequences; about 49% were seen once. The sequencing input was blood. These receptors came from a woman between 40 and 55 years old in good health.

The chain carries TRBV6-1 and TRBJ2-5; D tentatively fits TRBD1 or TRBD2 (5 bases each). CDR3 size: 12 residues. Germline CDR1 reads MNHNS; CDR2 reads SASEGT. Between the trimmed V and J ends, which lost 7 bases and 11 bases, there was a span of 17 bases. CDR3: CASTNRGDEQYF. The DNA for the CDR3 is TGTGCCAGCACTAACCGGGGCGATGAGCAGTACTTC.

The chain joins TRBV27 to TRBJ2-3; possible D gene TRBD2, 6 bases. The germline V gene encodes CDR1 MNHEY and CDR2 SMNVEV (reference sequence). This CDR3 is 15 amino acids long. The V end was cut by 8 bases, the J end by 1 base, with 16 bases between. CDR3 loop: CASRGPGLRTDTQYF. The DNA for the CDR3 is TGTGCCAGCCGGGGACCGGGACTTCGCACAGATACGCAGTATTTT.

This rearrangement joins TRBV3-1 to TRBJ1-6, with unresolved D. V lost 2 bases and J lost 7, with 15 bases in between. In germline, CDR1 is LGHDT, CDR2 YNNKEL (reference sequence). The CDR3 length is 16 residues. The CDR3 coding sequence is TGTGCCAGCAGCCAATTGAGAGGTGCGGGGAATTCACCCCTCCACTTT. Protein product: CASSQLRGAGNSPLHF. The full variable domain, in which reference TRBV3-1 and TRBJ1-6 provide the parts outside the CDR3, is DTAVSQTPKYLVTQMGNDKSIKCEQNLGHDTMYWYKQDSKKFLKIMFSYNNKELIINETVPNRFSPKSPDKAHLNLHINSLELGDSAVYFCASSQLRGAGNSPLHFGNGTRLTVT.

About this clonotype: At one of its ends the junction is not consistent with the germline gene, which may arise from a read error. V and J are TRBV6-5 and TRBJ2-7; D may be TRBD2 (7 bases). Per the germline V gene, CDR1 is MNHEY and CDR2 is SVGAGI. The CDR3 sequence is 15 residues long. DNA for the CDR3: TGTGCCAGCAGTTCTCCGGGGGGCTACTCCTACGGGCAGTACTTC. Its protein product is CASSSPGGYSYGQYF.

The table lists this clonotype with a few counts. The chain has TRBV29-1 and TRBJ1-2, with D unclear. Germline lookup yields CDR1 SQVTM and CDR2 ANQGSEA. This CDR3 is built from 15 residues. The V end lost 6 bases, the J end lost 4 bases, and 21 bases lay between the germline ends. The CDR3 reads CSVPPAGGIGYGYTF. CDR3 DNA sequence: TGCAGCGTCCCCCCGGCCGGAGGGATTGGCTATGGCTACACCTTC.

The chain employs TRBV5-1 and TRBJ2-2; D ambiguous. Per germline, CDR1 SGHRS and CDR2 YFSETQ. The CDR3 covers 15 residues. Trimming removed 3 bases at V and 6 bases at J, with 15 bases between. The CDR3 DNA is TGCGCCAGCAGCTCGGAAAGGGTCAGCGCCGGGGAGCTGTTTTTT. This codes for CASSSERVSAGELFF.

The chain has TRBV14 and TRBJ2-7, with 9 bases that match TRBD1. V was clipped by 4 bases and J by 4 bases; unmatched bases: 14. Germline V gene sequence: CDR1 SGHDN, CDR2 FVKESK. The CDR3 spans 17 residues. The CDR3 spells CASSLKRGTGMEYEQYF. The CDR3 bases are TGTGCCAGCAGCCTCAAGAGGGGGACAGGGATGGAATACGAGCAGTACTTC. Variable domain in full (rest from reference TRBV14 and TRBJ2-7): EAGVTQFPSHSVIEKGQTVTLRCDPISGHDNLYWYRRVMGKEIKFLLHFVKESKQDESGMPNNRFLAERTGGTYSTLKVQPAELEDSGVYFCASSLKRGTGMEYEQYFGPGTRLTVT.

This clonotype was observed once. The gene calls are TRBV6-5 and TRBJ1-2; no firm D call. CDR3 size: 15 residues. Germline CDR1 is MNHEY and CDR2 is SVGAGI. Trimming cost V 0 bases and J 1 base, with 9 bases left between them. The CDR3 is CASSYSRRINYGYTF. For the CDR3, the DNA is TGTGCCAGCAGTTACTCGCGACGGATTAACTATGGCTACACCTTC.

The CDR3 DNA sequence: TGTGCCAGCTTCTCCAGGGAGACCGAGGATGGACAGCCCCAGCATTTT. It codes for CASFSRETEDGQPQHF. The chain joins TRBV7-2 to TRBJ1-5; TRBD1 is a possible D gene (5 bases). The V end lost 8 bases, the J end lost 7 bases, and 24 bases lay between the germline ends. CDR1 is SGHTA, CDR2 FQGNSA, per germline. This CDR3 comprises 16 residues.

V usage is TRBV15 and J usage is TRBJ1-2, with D maybe TRBD1 (5 bases). In germline, CDR1 is LNHNV, CDR2 YYDKDF (reference sequence). The V and J ends lost 1 base and 4 bases respectively, with 19 bases between them. The CDR3 extends over 17 amino acids. The CDR3 protein is CATSRAEVSARVYGYTF. The DNA of the CDR3 is TGTGCCACCAGCAGAGCCGAAGTTTCCGCCAGGGTCTATGGCTACACCTTC.

This clonotype was found once. The rearrangement links TRBV4-2 to TRBJ1-2; tentative D call: TRBD1 (6 bases). The germline CDR1 and CDR2 sequences are LGHNA and YNFKEQ. V was clipped by 1 base and J by 4 bases, with 10 bases between them. The CDR3 is 14 residues long. CDR3 loop: CASSQAGESYGYTF. Written as DNA, the CDR3 is TGTGCCAGCAGCCAAGCAGGGGAGAGCTATGGCTACACCTTC.

Of note for this clonotype: The junction and the germline gene differ at one end; a read error may be behind it. The chain couples TRBV18 to TRBJ2-5; possibly TRBD1 or TRBD2 for D (5 bases each). Germline-derived CDR1 and CDR2 are KGHSH and LQKENI. The CDR3 is made up of 13 amino acids. CDR3 in amino acids: CASSSGQQVTQYF. The CDR3 nucleotides read TGTGCCAGCTCTTCGGGGCAGCAAGTGACCCAGTACTTC.

The genes are TRBV6-5 and TRBJ1-2; D ambiguous. The V gene lost 7 bases and the J gene lost 3 bases, with 24 bases spanning the gap. Germline CDR1 is MNHEY and CDR2 is SVGAGI. There are 17 residues in the CDR3. This CDR3 is CASTLTWAGREDYGYTF. CDR3 coding DNA: TGTGCCAGCACCCTCACATGGGCTGGGCGAGAAGACTATGGCTACACCTTC.

This chain joins TRBV27 and TRBJ1-1, with D unclear. V was cut by 3 bases and J by 7 bases, with 21 bases left in between. This CDR3 contains 16 residues. Germline V gene data show CDR1 as MNHEY and CDR2 as SMNVEV (reference sequence). CDR3 nucleotides: TGTGCCAGCAGTTTCCGGAGTAGTCGGACCATGAATGAAGCTTTCTTT. Translated, it gives CASSFRSSRTMNEAFF.